This TCR beta chain was found in a study of identical twins. The CDR3 runs 15 residues. With 5 bases clipped from V and 3 bases from J, the junction kept 7 bases outside the gene matches. Germline values: CDR1 MDHEN, CDR2 SYDVKM. One entry per CDR3 protein results from TCRdb running MiXCR on the 5' RACE reads. The table has roughly 1.6 million distinct CDR3 sequences, less than 40% seen once. Ten or more counts support this clonotype. This rearrangement joins TRBV28 to TRBJ2-3; 8 nucleotides align to TRBD1. The receptor's source is a newborn girl in good health. The sequencing sample was made of cord blood. The chain's CDR3 is CASSPRQGKTDTQYF. DNA for the CDR3: TGTGCCAGCAGTCCCCGACAGGGGAAGACAGATACGCAGTATTTT.